These 12 T cell receptor beta chains were all obtained from the same sample, sequenced in a study of follicular helper T cells after annual influenza vaccination (dated by TCRdb to 2017 to 2019). The time point label on this specimen signifies: 2015-2016 season, pre-vaccination. The library was produced with the immunoSEQ multiplex PCR assay. TCRdb obtained this table from immuneACCESS and retained in-frame rearrangements with V and J assigned. These tables miss some clones; where compared with another copy, unresolved V genes account for less than half of the shortfall, and the remainder is unexplained. This sample holds over 10,000 clones; 70% to 80% were observed only once. Around 3.5% of the sample belongs to the ten largest clones. The sample here was CXCR5+ CD38- circulating T follicular helper cells from blood, taken on the day of influenza vaccination. The cell subset or site label here, explained by the study, means: circulating Tfh, non-naive CD4+CXCR5+PD-1+ (ICOS+CD38+ or ICOS-CD38-). The receptors were sampled from an adult who received the influenza vaccine.

The chain employs TRBV15 and TRBJ1-6, with D unclear. V was trimmed by 4 bases and J by 10 bases, leaving 20 bases between them. Germline CDR1 reads LNHNV; CDR2 reads YYDKDF (reference sequence). There are 16 residues in the CDR3. The DNA of the CDR3 is TGTGCCACCAGCACCCGACATGGGGTGGCCGGGTCACCCCTCCACTTT. Protein: CATSTRHGVAGSPLHF.

The V gene is TRBV28, the J gene TRBJ2-5; D might be TRBD1 or TRBD2, each matching 5 bases. V lost 6 bases to trimming and J lost 7 bases, with 15 bases between them. CDR1 is MDHEN and CDR2 is SYDVKM in the germline V gene. The CDR3 is 13 amino acids. This chain's CDR3 is CASSGDHPMTQYF. The DNA of the CDR3 is TGTGCCAGCAGCGGGGACCACCCGATGACCCAGTACTTC.

The rearrangement joins TRBV2 to TRBJ2-2; no definite D call. The CDR3 contains 13 residues. Germline assignment: CDR1 SNHLY and CDR2 FYNNEI. V was shortened by 6 bases and J by 6 bases, with 11 bases between the two germline ends. CDR3 protein: CASRRAQAGELFF. The CDR3 DNA follows: TGTGCCAGCAGAAGGGCCCAGGCCGGGGAGCTGTTTTTT.

V is TRBV11-3 and J is TRBJ2-1; 15 positions match TRBD2. V shed 5 bases and J 7 bases; nucleotides not matched to a gene: 6. Germline V gives CDR1 SGHNT, CDR2 YENEEA. There are 16 residues in the CDR3. CDR3 amino acids: CASSPGTSGGRNEQFF. Here the CDR3 DNA reads TGTGCCAGCAGCCCCGGGACTAGCGGGGGGCGAAATGAGCAGTTCTTC.

This clone was seen a single time. The chain recombines TRBV19 with TRBJ1-4; D is unclear. V dropped 3 bases and J dropped 0 bases, with 11 bases sitting between them. The germline CDR1 and CDR2 sequences are LNHDA and SQIVND (reference sequence). CDR3 length: 16 residues. CDR3 in amino acids: CASSIRTAATNEKLFF. The CDR3 nucleotides read TGTGCCAGTAGTATCCGGACGGCGGCAACTAATGAAAAACTGTTTTTT. Variable domain in full (rest from reference TRBV19 and TRBJ1-4): DGGITQSPKYLFRKEGQNVTLSCEQNLNHDAMYWYRQDPGQGLRLIYYSQIVNDFQKGDIAEGYSVSREKKESFPLTVTSAQKNPTAFYLCASSIRTAATNEKLFFGSGTQLSVL.

The V and J genes are TRBV5-1 and TRBJ2-2, with D perhaps being TRBD1 or TRBD2 (5 bases each). Germline V gene data show CDR1 as SGHRS and CDR2 as YFSETQ. The CDR3 sequence is 15 residues long. V gave up 3 bases and J gave up 0 bases, with 9 bases separating them. The CDR3 nucleotides are TGCGCCAGCAGCTCTGGGACCGCGAACACCGGGGAGCTGTTTTTT. The encoded protein is CASSSGTANTGELFF.

This clone was counted only a few times. CDR3 sequence: CASSLRWDTEAFF. The CDR3 DNA follows: TGTGCCAGCAGCTTAAGGTGGGACACTGAAGCTTTCTTT. V is TRBV7-3 and J is TRBJ1-1; the D is unclear. The V gene's germline CDR1 is SGHTA and CDR2 FQGTGA. This CDR3 region has 13 residues. Trimming took off 1 base at V and 3 bases at J, with 6 bases between the two ends.

The V gene is TRBV28, the J gene TRBJ1-4, with 7 bases fitting TRBD1. Germline V CDR1 and CDR2: MDHEN, SYDVKM. Trimming at V came to 5 bases and at J to 4 bases, leaving 10 bases not matched to a gene. CDR3 size: 16 residues. The CDR3 protein is CASSPPGTDLNEKLFF. The CDR3 region has the DNA TGTGCCAGCAGTCCCCCCGGGACAGACCTTAATGAAAAACTGTTTTTT.

The chain combines TRBV7-2 with TRBJ2-5; weak D call: TRBD2 (6 bases). This CDR3 comprises 14 residues. Trimming removed 8 bases from V and 2 bases from J, with 15 bases in between. Germline V gene lookup returns CDR1 SGHTA and CDR2 FQGNSA. The CDR3 nucleotides are TGTGCCAGCCGGTCGAGGGCGGGACAAGAGACCCAGTACTTC. This translates into CASRSRAGQETQYF.

This chain links TRBV4-2 with TRBJ2-5, with 8 bases aligning to TRBD2. CDR3 length: 15 residues. After removal of 0 bases from V and 5 bases from J, the junction contained 5 bases not matched to a gene. Germline loops: CDR1 LGHNA, CDR2 YNFKEQ. This CDR3 reads CASSQEAGGGETQYF. The DNA for the CDR3 is TGTGCCAGCAGCCAAGAGGCGGGGGGCGGGGAGACCCAGTACTTC.

V is TRBV7-9 and J is TRBJ2-1, with 9 bases fitting TRBD1. In germline, CDR1 is SEHNR, CDR2 FQNEAQ (reference sequence). The CDR3 covers 14 residues. Losses at the gene ends were 4 bases for V and 6 bases for J; bases not matched to a gene: 4. CDR3 sequence: CASSSPGQGNEQFF. The CDR3 DNA reads as TGTGCCAGCAGCTCCCCGGGACAGGGCAATGAGCAGTTCTTC.

The J gene is TRBJ1-1, the V gene TRBV4-1, with 7 bases that match TRBD1. CDR1 MGHRA and CDR2 YSYEKL come from the germline V gene. With V trimmed by 3 bases and J by 9 bases, 10 bases remained unmatched. CDR3 length equals 14 residues. CDR3 in amino acids: CASSHGQANGQAFF. DNA of the CDR3: TGCGCCAGCAGCCACGGACAGGCGAATGGACAAGCTTTCTTT.